The present entry profiles one TCR beta chain with its context. What it binds is not known. The table came from immunoSEQ multiplex PCR; TCRdb's copy has only in-frame clones and leaves some out. The sample records some 68,000 clones, around 97% being singletons. Germline CDR1 reads MNHEY; CDR2 reads SVGAGI. V shed 10 bases, J shed 5 bases, and the junction held 5 bases outside the gene matches. The CDR3 is made up of 13 amino acids. This sample is drawn from a study of cytomegalovirus exposure and HLA in healthy donors. Study observations and caveats: Cytomegalovirus status was reportedly diagnosed by the classifier with high specificity and sensitivity.

The TCR sequence derives from a man aged 18 to 30 in good health and CMV-seronegative. The chain recombines TRBV6-5 with TRBJ2-2; 9 nucleotides agree with TRBD1. The sequencing input was PBMCs. CDR3 loop: CATLTGGTGELFF. The CDR3 nucleotides are TGTGCCACCCTGACAGGGGGGACCGGGGAGCTGTTTTTT.